One sample yielded the 8 T cell receptor beta chains listed below, sequenced in a study of cytomegalovirus exposure and HLA in healthy donors. PCR was performed using 60 Vbeta and 13 Jbeta primers. Method: immunoSEQ multiplex PCR; TCRdb's copy keeps in-frame clones and lacks some. In the table there are around 170,000 clones, 82% of which are singletons. The sample comprised PBMCs. These receptor sequences come from a man aged 40-50 years in good health and CMV-seronegative.

V gene TRBV28 combines with J gene TRBJ2-1, with 9 nucleotides matching TRBD2. In germline, CDR1 is MDHEN, CDR2 SYDVKM. Trimming cost V 5 bases and J 5 bases; bases outside gene matches: 7. This CDR3 contains 15 residues. CDR3 sequence reads: CASSLLAGRDNEQFF. The CDR3 region has the DNA TGTGCCAGCAGTCTGCTAGCGGGACGTGACAATGAGCAGTTCTTC.

The chain uses TRBV28 and TRBJ2-5; D may be TRBD1 (5 bases). Per the germline V gene, CDR1 is MDHEN and CDR2 is SYDVKM. The CDR3 runs to 14 residues. V lost 4 bases and J 5 bases, leaving 14 bases between the germline ends. The CDR3 protein is CASSSTGWKETQYF. The CDR3 bases are TGTGCCAGCAGTTCTACAGGTTGGAAGGAGACCCAGTACTTC.

In its sample, this clone was seen once. This sequence joins TRBV5-1 and TRBJ2-1, with a weak D call TRBD1 (12 bases). The CDR3 is 19 amino acids. V was pared by 4 bases and J by 8 bases, with 31 bases between. Germline V lookup: CDR1 SGHRS, CDR2 YFSETQ. The CDR3 here is CASSLRDRGRVAGGDEQFF. In DNA form, the CDR3 reads TGCGCCAGCAGCCTACGGGACAGGGGGCGGGTAGCGGGAGGGGATGAGCAGTTCTTC.

Only a few counts were recorded for this clone. The chain combines TRBV5-1 with TRBJ2-5, with 7 bases identical to TRBD2. The trim removed 4 bases at V and 1 base at J, leaving 7 bases unmatched. Germline lookup yields CDR1 SGHRS and CDR2 YFSETQ. The CDR3 is made up of 15 amino acids. The CDR3 spells CASSGARGSQETQYF. CDR3 DNA: TGCGCCAGCAGCGGTGCGCGGGGGTCCCAAGAGACCCAGTACTTC.

The chain uses TRBV7-9 and TRBJ1-4; D perhaps matches TRBD1 (5 bases). The CDR3 runs to 15 residues. CDR1 and CDR2 from the germline V gene are SEHNR and FQNEAQ (reference sequence). Trimming pared 2 bases from V and 7 bases from J, leaving 14 bases between. The CDR3 loop reads CASSLSGGKGEKLFF. DNA of the CDR3: TGTGCCAGCAGCTTATCCGGGGGGAAAGGTGAAAAACTGTTTTTT.

The chain is built from TRBV7-8 and TRBJ2-7, with TRBD2 matching 8 bases. Germline CDR1 and CDR2: SGHVS and FQNEAQ. J was trimmed by 2 bases and V by 5 bases; bases with no gene match: 8. The CDR3 runs 15 residues. CDR3: CASSTSGSFTYEQYF. The CDR3 DNA sequence: TGTGCCAGCAGCACCAGCGGGAGTTTCACCTACGAGCAGTACTTC. Complete variable domain (other parts from reference TRBV7-8 and TRBJ2-7): GAGVSQSPRYKVAKRGQDVALRCDPISGHVSLFWYQQALGQGPEFLTYFQNEAQLDKSGLPSDRFFAERPEGSVSTLKIQRTQQEDSAVYLCASSTSGSFTYEQYFGPGTRLTVT.

The table lists this clone with a few counts. The chain carries TRBV5-4 and TRBJ1-1; D gene unclear. Germline V gene data show CDR1 as SGHNT and CDR2 as YYREEE (reference sequence). The CDR3 length is 14 residues. V dropped 1 base and J dropped 0 bases, with 7 bases sitting between them. The CDR3 bases are TGTGCCAGCAGCTTGCCGAGAATGAACACTGAAGCTTTCTTT. Translating it yields CASSLPRMNTEAFF.

The CDR3 coding sequence is TGTGCCAGCAGCGCTAACAGGGGGAACTATGGCTACACCTTC. This sequence encodes CASSANRGNYGYTF. The V gene is TRBV9, the J gene TRBJ1-2; TRBD1 aligns across 8 bases. V gave up 3 bases and J gave up 2 bases; unmatched junction bases: 3. Germline CDR1 SGDLS, CDR2 YYNGEE. The CDR3 contains 14 residues.